This TCR beta chain appears in the sequencing data of a study of cytomegalovirus exposure and HLA in healthy donors. General study points: In a later analysis, 16,951 TCR beta sequences were associated with HLA alleles at 0.05 false discovery rate. Approximately 160 TCR beta chains were listed as cytomegalovirus-associated. Roughly even sequencing depth across donors was the assumption behind the presence/absence analyses.

A multiplex PCR was run with 60 Vbeta primers and 13 Jbeta primers. Data came from immunoSEQ multiplex PCR; TCRdb stores just in-frame clones and leaves some out. This repertoire includes some 110,000 clones. With respect to this clone: Its target is unknown.

V was pared by 3 bases and J by 8 bases, with 7 bases of the junction left unmatched. This CDR3 is built from 15 residues. Germline V gene lookup returns CDR1 SGDLS and CDR2 YYNGEE. The sequencing sample was made of PBMCs. The rearrangement uses TRBV9 and TRBJ2-1; TRBD2 agrees at 11 bases. The clonotype originates from a man aged 30 to 45 in good health and CMV-seronegative. CDR3 sequence (DNA): TGTGCCAGCAGCGGAACTAGCGGGAGAGGGGATGAGCAGTTCTTC. Amino acids: CASSGTSGRGDEQFF.